Listed here are 24 T cell receptor beta chains from one sample, sequenced in a study of CD8 T cells in ankylosing spondylitis. TCRdb processed the 5' RACE reads anew with MiXCR; each CDR3 protein has one entry. Of roughly 120,000 distinct CDR3 sequences in the sample, roughly an eighth are singletons; the top ten hold around 3%. Sequenced input: blood, either unsorted or a sorted T cell fraction (not recorded which). The origin of the receptors is a female donor with ankylosing spondylitis or in good health (not recorded which).

CDR3 nucleotides: TGTGCCAGCAGCCGCGAGCCCAGGGGAAATGAGCAGTTCTTC. Its protein product is CASSREPRGNEQFF. The chain employs TRBV7-2 and TRBJ2-1; the D gene is possibly TRBD1 (6 bases). V dropped 5 bases and J dropped 7 bases, with 15 bases sitting between them. The V gene's germline CDR1 is SGHTA and CDR2 FQGNSA. This CDR3 is built from 14 residues.

In this sample, this clonotype turned up many times. This chain links TRBV29-1 with TRBJ2-3; the D call may be TRBD1 or TRBD2 (5 bases each). The CDR3 contains 12 residues. V was pared by 4 bases and J by 5 bases, with 10 bases between. Germline CDR1 SQVTM, CDR2 ANQGSEA. The CDR3 DNA sequence: TGCAGCGTTGCCTGGGACGTAGATACGCAGTATTTT. Amino acid sequence: CSVAWDVDTQYF.

The chain joins TRBV20-1 to TRBJ2-7; 14 bases agree with TRBD2. Trimming at V came to 3 bases and at J to 3 bases, leaving 4 bases not matched to a gene. Germline V gene lookup returns CDR1 DFQATT and CDR2 SNEGSKA (reference sequence). This CDR3 contains 15 residues. The CDR3 nucleotides read TGCAGTGCTAGGGGGACTAGCGGGGGACACTACGAGCAGTACTTC. Its protein product is CSARGTSGGHYEQYF.

The J gene is TRBJ2-1, the V gene TRBV29-1; 8 positions match TRBD2. Germline values: CDR1 SQVTM, CDR2 ANQGSEA. The CDR3 sequence is 13 residues long. V trimming: 4 bases; J trimming: 9 bases; junction bases outside the gene matches: 8. In DNA form, the CDR3 reads TGCAGCGTTGTATCACGGACTAGCTTTGAGCAGTTCTTC. It yields the protein CSVVSRTSFEQFF.

This sequence joins TRBV5-7 and TRBJ2-5, with D tentatively TRBD2 (5 bases). TRBV5-7 belongs to the ORF category, with a function that is uncertain. CDR3 length: 17 residues. Trimming left V 3 bases short and J 2 bases short, with 20 bases between. The CDR3 region is CASSWTVDGGIQETQYF. As DNA, the CDR3 is TGTGCCAGCAGCTGGACCGTGGACGGAGGAATACAAGAGACCCAGTACTTC.

As to this clonotype: This may stem from a read error, because a much larger clone lies one nucleotide away. The V and J genes are TRBV5-1 and TRBJ2-2, with D unresolved. The CDR3 runs 15 residues. Germline V gene data show CDR1 as SGHRS and CDR2 as YFSETQ. Here the CDR3 reads CGSSPLEPNTGELFF. CDR3 in DNA: TGCGGCAGCAGCCCGCTGGAGCCGAACACCGGGGAGCTGTTTTTT.

This clonotype was seen a few times. This rearrangement joins TRBV2 to TRBJ2-7, with TRBD1 matching 7 bases. The junction had 7 bases not matched to a gene; V was cut back by 4 bases and J by 4 bases. Germline lookup yields CDR1 SNHLY and CDR2 FYNNEI. This CDR3 contains 14 residues. CDR3 DNA sequence: TGTGCCAGCAGTGCACAGGGGATAATATACGAGCAGTACTTC. Amino acids: CASSAQGIIYEQYF.

This clonotype was observed a handful of times. The V gene is TRBV19, the J gene TRBJ2-2, with D perhaps TRBD1 or TRBD2 (5 bases each). Germline CDR1 is LNHDA and CDR2 is SQIVND (reference sequence). The length of the CDR3 is 16 residues. Between the trimmed V and J ends, which lost 1 base and 2 bases, there was a span of 11 bases. The CDR3 DNA sequence: TGTGCCAGTAGTATAGTCCCGGGGCAAAACACCGGGGAGCTGTTTTTT. Residues: CASSIVPGQNTGELFF.

This clonotype was seen ten or more times. The rearrangement uses TRBV12-3 or TRBV12-4 and TRBJ1-6; 8 bases align to TRBD1. V lost 9 bases and J lost 10; bases outside the gene matches: 8. The CDR3 length is 13 residues. The CDR3, as DNA: TGTGCCAGTCTACAGACAGGGGAATCACCCCTCCACTTT. This encodes CASLQTGESPLHF.

The chain carries TRBV15 and TRBJ2-7; 7 bases agree with TRBD1. Germline V gives CDR1 LNHNV, CDR2 YYDKDF (reference sequence). CDR3 length: 17 amino acids. V lost 0 bases, J lost 2 bases, and 10 bases stayed unmatched. The DNA of the CDR3 is TGTGCCACCAGCAGAGAAAGTTGGGGGACAGCGCCCTACGAGCAGTACTTC. It specifies CATSRESWGTAPYEQYF.

The rearrangement links TRBV7-3 to TRBJ2-3, with 10 bases aligning to TRBD2. Germline CDR1 SGHTA, CDR2 FQGTGA. This CDR3 is 16 amino acids long. With 5 bases clipped from V and 1 base from J, the junction kept 6 bases outside the gene matches. The CDR3 protein is CASSVTGTSGTDTQYF. DNA of the CDR3: TGTGCCAGCAGCGTCACCGGGACTAGCGGCACAGATACGCAGTATTTT.

The chain recombines TRBV5-1 with TRBJ2-7; 7 positions match TRBD1. The CDR3 extends over 14 amino acids. With 3 bases clipped from V and 6 bases from J, the junction kept 9 bases outside the gene matches. From germline, CDR1 is SGHRS and CDR2 YFSETQ. CDR3 sequence: CASSYGTEYPEQYF. CDR3 nucleotides: TGCGCCAGCAGCTACGGGACAGAATACCCCGAGCAGTACTTC.

The rearrangement uses TRBV15 and TRBJ2-1; 10 positions agree with TRBD1. V gave up 2 bases and J gave up 6 bases; unmatched junction bases: 13. Germline V lookup: CDR1 LNHNV, CDR2 YYDKDF (reference sequence). This CDR3 spans 18 amino acids. Here the CDR3 DNA reads TGTGCCACCAGCAGACTTAACTCCGGGACAGGGGTTGGCAATGAGCAGTTCTTC. It yields the protein CATSRLNSGTGVGNEQFF. Full variable domain (outside the CDR3, taken from reference TRBV15 and TRBJ2-1): DAMVIQNPRYQVTQFGKPVTLSCSQTLNHNVMYWYQQKSSQAPKLLFHYYDKDFNNEADTPDNFQSRRPNTSFCFLDIRSPGLGDTAMYLCATSRLNSGTGVGNEQFFGPGTRLTVL.

This clonotype was picked up many times. The V call is TRBV2, the J call TRBJ2-1; D gene ambiguous. The CDR3 loop spans 13 amino acids. With 7 bases removed from V and 6 bases from J, the gap between germline ends came to 13 bases. Germline loops: CDR1 SNHLY, CDR2 FYNNEI. CDR3 DNA: TGTGCCAGCAACCCAATGTTTTCCAATGAGCAGTTCTTC. It is translated as CASNPMFSNEQFF.

This clonotype was seen ten or more times. The chain links TRBV29-1 to TRBJ2-2, with D maybe TRBD1 (6 bases). The CDR3 has 14 residues. V lost 7 bases and J 5 bases, leaving 17 bases between the germline ends. Germline V gene data show CDR1 as SQVTM and CDR2 as ANQGSEA. CDR3 in amino acids: CSARGVGATGELFF. The CDR3 DNA reads as TGCAGCGCTCGTGGGGTGGGGGCGACCGGGGAGCTGTTTTTT.

This clonotype was observed at least ten times. This sequence joins TRBV9 and TRBJ1-3; 8 nucleotides line up with TRBD1. This CDR3 spans 15 amino acids. Trimming removed 4 bases from V and 4 bases from J; junction bases left unmatched: 7. Germline V gene data show CDR1 as SGDLS and CDR2 as YYNGEE. The CDR3 DNA follows: TGTGCCAGCAGCCCCGGACAGGGAGGGGGAAACACCATATATTTT. This gives the protein CASSPGQGGGNTIYF.

For this clonotype: An end of the junction does not agree with germline; a read error may underlie this. This chain joins TRBV5-1 and TRBJ2-6, with 11 nucleotides matching TRBD2. This CDR3 region has 18 residues. Germline lookup yields CDR1 SGHRS and CDR2 YFSETQ. The CDR3 DNA follows: TGCGCCAGCAGCCCGACTAGCGGGGCCTTCTCTGGGGCCAACGGCCTGACTTTC. This gives the protein CASSPTSGAFSGANGLTF.

This clonotype has just a few counts. V is TRBV29-1 and J is TRBJ2-7; the match to TRBD1 covers 8 bases. The germline V gene encodes CDR1 SQVTM and CDR2 ANQGSEA. J was trimmed by 3 bases and V by 4 bases; bases with no gene match: 8. The CDR3 covers 14 residues. In nucleotides, the CDR3 is TGCAGCGTTGGAAAGGGACAGGACTACTACGAGCAGTACTTC. Translating it yields CSVGKGQDYYEQYF.

This chain uses TRBV7-2 with TRBJ2-7; D unclear. Trimming shortened V by 5 bases and J by 2 bases, and 13 bases separated the two germline ends. There are 14 residues in the CDR3. The germline gives CDR1 SGHTA, CDR2 FQGNSA. The CDR3 sequence: CASSLPQKTYEQYF. CDR3 DNA sequence: TGTGCCAGCAGCCTACCACAGAAAACCTACGAGCAGTACTTC. Filled out from reference TRBV7-2 and TRBJ2-7, the complete variable domain reads GAGVSQSPSNKVTEKGKDVELRCDPISGHTALYWYRQSLGQGLEFLIYFQGNSAPDKSGLPSDRFSAERTGGSVSTLTIQRTQQEDSAVYLCASSLPQKTYEQYFGPGTRLTVT.

This chain uses TRBV2 with TRBJ2-7; TRBD2 matches 8 bases. Germline values: CDR1 SNHLY, CDR2 FYNNEI. Unmatched junction bases numbered 7, after V lost 8 bases and J lost 4 bases. The CDR3 totals 13 residues. CDR3 sequence: CASEGGGWYEQYF. CDR3 bases: TGTGCCAGCGAAGGCGGGGGGTGGTACGAGCAGTACTTC. Full variable domain (missing parts from reference TRBV2 and TRBJ2-7): EPEVTQTPSHQVTQMGQEVILRCVPISNHLYFYWYRQILGQKVEFLVSFYNNEISEKSEIFDDQFSVERPDGSNFTLKIRSTKLEDSAMYFCASEGGGWYEQYFGPGTRLTVT.

Of note for this clonotype: This may stem from a read error, because a much larger clone lies one nucleotide away. V and J are TRBV9 and TRBJ2-3; D is unclear. V dropped 0 bases and J dropped 3 bases, with 5 bases sitting between them. The CDR3 totals 13 residues. Germline V gene data show CDR1 as SGDLS and CDR2 as YYNGEE. CDR3 amino acids: CASSVVMTDTQYF. CDR3 DNA sequence: TGTGCCAGCAGCGTAGTAATGACAGATACGCAGTATTTT.

This clonotype was observed many times. The rearrangement uses TRBV7-9 and TRBJ2-1; 7 bases map to TRBD1. The ends lost 1 base at V and 7 bases at J; junction bases unmatched: 4. Germline values: CDR1 SEHNR, CDR2 FQNEAQ (reference sequence). This CDR3 is 14 amino acids long. The CDR3 loop is CASSLGTGVNEQFF. The CDR3 DNA is TGTGCCAGCAGCTTAGGTACAGGGGTGAATGAGCAGTTCTTC. Complete variable domain (other parts from reference TRBV7-9 and TRBJ2-1): DTGVSQNPRHKITKRGQNVTFRCDPISEHNRLYWYRQTLGQGPEFLTYFQNEAQLEKSRLLSDRFSAERPKGSFSTLEIQRTEQGDSAMYLCASSLGTGVNEQFFGPGTRLTVL.

The table lists this clonotype with many counts. This chain connects TRBV7-2 to TRBJ1-1, with D unresolved. V was pared by 3 bases and J by 0 bases, with 8 bases between. The CDR3 is 14 residues long. In germline, CDR1 is SGHTA, CDR2 FQGNSA. The CDR3 reads CASSLNGLNTEAFF. The CDR3 DNA is TGTGCCAGCAGCTTGAACGGCTTGAACACTGAAGCTTTCTTT.

The V call is TRBV2, the J call TRBJ2-3; 11 bases line up with TRBD2. Germline V gene sequence: CDR1 SNHLY, CDR2 FYNNEI. Trimming cost V 5 bases and J 0 bases; bases outside gene matches: 4. This CDR3 contains 16 residues. The CDR3 region is CASSLTSGASTDTQYF. DNA for the CDR3: TGTGCCAGCAGTTTGACTAGCGGGGCTAGCACAGATACGCAGTATTTT.